Below, 21 T cell receptor beta chains from the same sample are listed, as sequenced in a study of blood T cell repertoires in COVID-19. Data came from immunoSEQ multiplex PCR; TCRdb stores just in-frame clones and leaves some out. The sample has 60,000 to 70,000 clones; roughly 90% are singletons. The sequenced sample consisted of peripheral blood. The receptors were gathered from a woman aged 60 to 75 with acute or convalescent COVID-19.

V usage is TRBV19 and J usage is TRBJ1-2, with no clear D. V was trimmed by 6 bases and J by 5 bases, leaving 16 bases between them. Germline loops: CDR1 LNHDA, CDR2 SQIVND (reference sequence). The CDR3 totals 14 residues. The CDR3 loop reads CASSHRGKLYGYTF. In DNA form, the CDR3 reads TGTGCCAGTAGCCATAGAGGAAAGCTTTATGGCTACACCTTC.

The chain employs TRBV4-1 and TRBJ1-4; no definite D call. CDR1 is MGHRA and CDR2 is YSYEKL in the germline V gene. This CDR3 region has 13 residues. Trimming took 4 bases from V and 11 from J, leaving 14 bases between them. This CDR3 reads CASSPPASGKLFF. Written as DNA, the CDR3 is TGCGCCAGCAGCCCCCCAGCCTCGGGGAAACTGTTTTTT.

The V and J genes are TRBV15 and TRBJ2-3; D ambiguous. Trimming took off 0 bases at V and 4 bases at J, with 14 bases between the two ends. The CDR3 consists of 16 residues. The germline V gene encodes CDR1 LNHNV and CDR2 YYDKDF (reference sequence). The CDR3 reads CATSRDPPQTADTQYF. The CDR3 DNA follows: TGTGCCACCAGCAGAGACCCCCCCCAAACGGCAGATACGCAGTATTTT.

CDR3 in amino acids: CASSEDTPNTEAFF. CDR3 in DNA: TGTGCCAGTAGTGAAGACACTCCGAACACTGAAGCTTTCTTT. The V call is TRBV19, the J call TRBJ1-1, with D unclear. The CDR3 covers 14 residues. Germline V gene lookup returns CDR1 LNHDA and CDR2 SQIVND (reference sequence). V lost 5 bases and J lost 1, with 11 bases in between.

This clone occurred once. The sample contains more than one DNA sequence encoding this CDR3. V gene TRBV5-1 combines with J gene TRBJ1-4, with D perhaps TRBD1 (5 bases). In germline, CDR1 is SGHRS, CDR2 YFSETQ. CDR3 size: 13 residues. V was trimmed by 6 bases and J by 5 bases, leaving 11 bases between them. CDR3 DNA: TGCGCCAGCACCACGGGGGGGAATGAAAAACTGTTTTTT. Translated: CASTTGGNEKLFF.

The rearrangement links TRBV2 to TRBJ2-7, with 7 bases aligning to TRBD1. The CDR3 is 13 residues long. Germline CDR1 SNHLY, CDR2 FYNNEI. Losses at the gene ends were 6 bases for V and 6 bases for J; bases not matched to a gene: 8. This CDR3 reads CASSRDSASEQYV. The DNA of the CDR3 is TGTGCCAGCAGCAGGGACAGCGCTAGCGAGCAGTACGTC.

This clone was observed once. The rearrangement uses TRBV30 and TRBJ2-2; a weak D match, TRBD1 (6 bases). Trimming took off 7 bases at V and 4 bases at J, with 10 bases between the two ends. The CDR3 runs to 12 residues. Germline V lookup: CDR1 GTSNPN, CDR2 SVGIG (reference sequence). This CDR3 reads CAFTRGTGELFF. The CDR3 region has the DNA TGTGCCTTTACCAGGGGCACCGGGGAGCTGTTTTTT.

This chain joins TRBV18 and TRBJ1-3; 11 bases are shared with TRBD1. Per the germline V gene, CDR1 is KGHSH and CDR2 is LQKENI. V shed 4 bases, J shed 1 base, and the junction held 9 bases outside the gene matches. The CDR3 is made up of 18 amino acids. The CDR3 sequence: CASSQSGTGGNSGNTIYF. The CDR3 nucleotides read TGTGCCAGCTCACAGTCCGGGACAGGGGGAAATTCTGGAAACACCATATATTTT.

The chain is built from TRBV27 and TRBJ1-3; 7 bases match TRBD1. Germline V gene sequence: CDR1 MNHEY, CDR2 SMNVEV (reference sequence). The V gene end was trimmed by 5 bases and the J gene end by 3 bases; junction bases not matched to a gene: 19. CDR3 length: 19 amino acids. CDR3: CASSPPDRFSFYCGNTIYF. The CDR3 nucleotides read TGTGCCAGCAGTCCCCCGGACAGGTTCTCCTTCTATTGTGGAAACACCATATATTTT.

The rearrangement joins TRBV11-2 to TRBJ2-1; 8 nucleotides line up with TRBD2. The trim removed 4 bases at V and 4 bases at J, leaving 6 bases unmatched. Germline values: CDR1 SGHAT, CDR2 FQNNGV. This CDR3 is 15 amino acids long. This CDR3 is CASSSIAGSYNEQFF. CDR3 coding DNA: TGTGCCAGCAGCTCCATAGCGGGGAGTTACAATGAGCAGTTCTTC.

V usage is TRBV5-5 and J usage is TRBJ1-1; D is uncertain. Germline assignment: CDR1 SGHKS and CDR2 YYEKEE (reference sequence). V lost 4 bases to trimming and J lost 8 bases, with 15 bases between them. The CDR3 covers 13 residues. The chain's CDR3 is CASSQVVSEEAFF. The CDR3 DNA sequence: TGTGCCAGCAGCCAAGTAGTATCCGAAGAAGCTTTCTTT. The entire variable domain, with the rest obtained from reference TRBV5-5 and TRBJ1-1, is as follows: DAGVTQSPTHLIKTRGQQVTLRCSPISGHKSVSWYQQVLGQGPQFIFQYYEKEERGRGNFPDRFSARQFPNYSSELNVNALLLGDSALYLCASSQVVSEEAFFGQGTRLTVV.

J is TRBJ1-3 and V is TRBV9; 8 bases map to TRBD1. In germline, CDR1 is SGDLS, CDR2 YYNGEE. The CDR3 is made up of 16 amino acids. V lost 2 bases and J lost 2; bases outside the gene matches: 6. CDR3 in amino acids: CASSVTTGEAGNTIYF. The CDR3 DNA sequence: TGTGCCAGCAGCGTTACGACAGGGGAGGCTGGAAACACCATATATTTT.

The chain carries TRBV5-1 and TRBJ2-1, with TRBD2 matching over 7 bases. V dropped 0 bases and J dropped 3; count of bases not matched to a gene: 3. CDR1 is SGHRS and CDR2 is YFSETQ in the germline V gene. The length of the CDR3 is 15 residues. The chain's CDR3 is CASSLGGGGYNEQFF. The CDR3 DNA reads TGCGCCAGCAGCTTGGGCGGGGGAGGCTACAATGAGCAGTTCTTC.

This chain uses TRBV6-2 or TRBV6-3 with TRBJ2-7, with D hard to call. This CDR3 contains 12 residues. Looked up from germline, CDR1 is MNHEY and CDR2 is SVGEGT. The CDR3 coding sequence is TGTGCCAGCAGTTACCCCTCCCACGAGCAGTACGTC. It encodes CASSYPSHEQYV.

The V call is TRBV9, the J call TRBJ2-3, with 14 nucleotides matching TRBD2. The CDR3 runs 15 residues. The junction had 1 base not matched to a gene; V was cut back by 3 bases and J by 4 bases. Germline loops: CDR1 SGDLS, CDR2 YYNGEE. CDR3 DNA sequence: TGTGCCAGCAGCGAGGGACTAGCGGGGGCAGATACGCAGTATTTT. It translates to CASSEGLAGADTQYF.

The rearrangement joins TRBV6-5 to TRBJ2-6; the D is unclear. The CDR3 extends over 15 amino acids. Trimming left V 2 bases short and J 1 base short, with 6 bases between. Looked up from germline, CDR1 is MNHEY and CDR2 is SVGAGI. CDR3 in amino acids: CASSYTTSGANVLTF. The CDR3 DNA is TGTGCCAGCAGTTACACGACATCTGGGGCCAACGTCCTGACTTTC.

This clone qualifies as medium-sized. The CDR3 spells CASRAPGLAGANTGELFF. The CDR3 DNA reads as TGTGCCAGCAGAGCGCCGGGACTAGCGGGAGCAAACACCGGGGAGCTGTTTTTT. V usage is TRBV7-6 and J usage is TRBJ2-2; TRBD2 aligns across 14 bases. Germline lookup yields CDR1 SGHVS and CDR2 FNYEAQ. The ends lost 6 bases at V and 2 bases at J; junction bases unmatched: 8. The CDR3 consists of 18 residues.

The table lists this clone with a few counts. The chain employs TRBV10-1 and TRBJ2-5; tentatively, D is TRBD2 (6 bases). V was clipped by 8 bases and J by 3 bases, with 13 bases between them. Germline-derived CDR1 and CDR2 are WNHNN and SYGVQD (reference sequence). The CDR3 consists of 13 residues. The CDR3 DNA reads TGCGCCAGCGCTGGTGGCGGGGAAGAGACCCAGTACTTC. Its protein product is CASAGGGEETQYF.

J is TRBJ1-6 and V is TRBV2; TRBD1 is a possible D gene (5 bases). CDR3 length equals 17 residues. CDR1 is SNHLY, CDR2 FYNNEI, per germline. The V end was cut by 1 base, the J end by 1 base, with 11 bases between. CDR3: CASSEGGPRSYNSPLHF. The CDR3, as DNA: TGTGCCAGCAGTGAAGGGGGCCCAAGATCCTATAATTCACCCCTCCACTTT. Combining the CDR3 with reference TRBV2 and TRBJ1-6 gives the whole variable domain EPEVTQTPSHQVTQMGQEVILRCVPISNHLYFYWYRQILGQKVEFLVSFYNNEISEKSEIFDDQFSVERPDGSNFTLKIRSTKLEDSAMYFCASSEGGPRSYNSPLHFGNGTRLTVT.

The rearrangement joins TRBV18 to TRBJ2-7, with 7 bases identical to TRBD1. V trimming: 6 bases; J trimming: 1 base; junction bases outside the gene matches: 6. This CDR3 has 14 residues. The germline V gene has CDR1 KGHSH and CDR2 LQKENI. The CDR3 nucleotides read TGTGCCAGCTCTCACAGCAGGGGGTCCTACGAGCAGTACGTC. Protein: CASSHSRGSYEQYV.

V is TRBV2 and J is TRBJ1-2, with 9 bases that match TRBD1. Germline lookup yields CDR1 SNHLY and CDR2 FYNNEI. V was pared by 8 bases and J by 5 bases, with 12 bases of the junction left unmatched. This CDR3 has 15 amino acids. The CDR3 nucleotides read TGTGCCAGCCACAGGGGGCGAGGGGGTGTATATGGCTACACCTTC. Amino acids: CASHRGRGGVYGYTF.